This T cell receptor (beta chain) is from a study of cytomegalovirus exposure and HLA in healthy donors. Use of 60 Vbeta and 13 Jbeta primers characterized the PCR. TCRdb keeps only in-frame clones here, not all; method: immunoSEQ multiplex PCR. The sample consists of roughly 190,000 clones, about 62% of them appearing once. Trimming shortened V by 1 base and J by 3 bases, and 10 bases separated the two germline ends. Per the germline V gene, CDR1 is SGHTA and CDR2 is FQGNSA. This CDR3 spans 15 amino acids. Source material: PBMCs. The clonotype originates from a man aged 40-49 years in good health and CMV-seronegative. The rearrangement links TRBV7-2 to TRBJ1-5, with D perhaps TRBD1 (5 bases). The CDR3 bases are TGTGCCAGCAGCTTAGACCAGGGAAACAATCAGCCCCAGCATTTT. It translates to CASSLDQGNNQPQHF.